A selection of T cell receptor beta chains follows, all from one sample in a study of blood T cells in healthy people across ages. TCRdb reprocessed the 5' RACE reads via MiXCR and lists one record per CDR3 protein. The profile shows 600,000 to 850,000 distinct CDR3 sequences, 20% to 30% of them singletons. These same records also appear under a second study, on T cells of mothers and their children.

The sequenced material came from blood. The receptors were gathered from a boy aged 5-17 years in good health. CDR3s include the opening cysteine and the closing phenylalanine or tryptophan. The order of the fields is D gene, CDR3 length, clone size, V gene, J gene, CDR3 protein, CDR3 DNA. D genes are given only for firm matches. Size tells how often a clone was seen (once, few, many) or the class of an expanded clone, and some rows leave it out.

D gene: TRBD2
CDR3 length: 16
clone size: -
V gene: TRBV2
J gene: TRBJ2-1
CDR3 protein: CASSPPLAGGQDEQFF
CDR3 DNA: TGTGCCAGCAGTCCACCATTAGCGGGAGGGCAGGATGAGCAGTTCTTC

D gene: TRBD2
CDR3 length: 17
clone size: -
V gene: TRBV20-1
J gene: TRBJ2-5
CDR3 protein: CSATTGLAGVSGETQYF
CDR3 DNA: TGCAGTGCCACAACTGGACTAGCGGGGGTCTCAGGGGAGACCCAGTACTTC

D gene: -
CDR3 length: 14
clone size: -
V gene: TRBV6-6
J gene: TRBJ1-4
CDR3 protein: CASSPQAANEKLFF
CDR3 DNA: TGTGCCAGCAGCCCTCAGGCGGCTAATGAAAAACTGTTTTTT

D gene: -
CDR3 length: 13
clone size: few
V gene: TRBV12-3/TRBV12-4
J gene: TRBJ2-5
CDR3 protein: CASSPWAQETQYF
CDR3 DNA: TGTGCCAGCAGTCCCTGGGCTCAAGAGACCCAGTACTTC

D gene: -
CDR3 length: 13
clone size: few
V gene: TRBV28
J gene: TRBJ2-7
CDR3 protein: CASRSRAGYEQYF
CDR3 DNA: TGTGCCAGTCGGAGTAGGGCCGGGTACGAGCAGTACTTC

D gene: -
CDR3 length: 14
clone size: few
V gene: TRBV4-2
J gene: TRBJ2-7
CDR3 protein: CASSQRGGIHEQYF
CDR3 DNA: TGTGCCAGCAGCCAAAGGGGCGGGATCCACGAGCAGTACTTC

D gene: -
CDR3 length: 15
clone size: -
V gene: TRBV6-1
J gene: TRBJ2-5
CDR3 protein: CASSEDGAYQETQYF
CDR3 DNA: TGTGCCAGCAGTGAAGACGGGGCTTACCAAGAGACCCAGTACTTC

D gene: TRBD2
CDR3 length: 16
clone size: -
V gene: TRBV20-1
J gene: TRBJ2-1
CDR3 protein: CSARVGAGGLYNEQFF
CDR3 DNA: TGCAGTGCTAGAGTGGGCGCCGGGGGGTTGTACAATGAGCAGTTCTTC

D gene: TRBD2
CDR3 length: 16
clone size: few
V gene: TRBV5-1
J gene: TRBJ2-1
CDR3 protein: CASSHPGGRAYNEQFF
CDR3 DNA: TGCGCCAGCAGCCACCCCGGCGGGAGGGCCTACAATGAGCAGTTCTTC

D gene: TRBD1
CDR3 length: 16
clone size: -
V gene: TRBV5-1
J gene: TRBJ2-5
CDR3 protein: CASSSRQGITQETQYF
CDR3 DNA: TGCGCCAGCAGCTCCCGACAGGGGATAACCCAAGAGACCCAGTACTTC

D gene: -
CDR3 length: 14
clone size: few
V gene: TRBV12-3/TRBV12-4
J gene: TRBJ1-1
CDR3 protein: CASSLHRRNTEAFF
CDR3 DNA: TGTGCCAGCAGTTTGCACAGGCGGAACACTGAAGCTTTCTTT

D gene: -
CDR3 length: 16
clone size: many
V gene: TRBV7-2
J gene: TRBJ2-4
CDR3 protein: CASSSSGRAAKNIQYF
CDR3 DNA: TGTGCCAGCAGCTCCTCAGGACGGGCAGCCAAAAACATTCAGTACTTC

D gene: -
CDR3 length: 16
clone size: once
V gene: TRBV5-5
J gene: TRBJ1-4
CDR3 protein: CASRDEQGSENEKLFF
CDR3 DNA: TGTGCCAGCAGGGACGAACAGGGCTCAGAAAATGAAAAACTGTTTTTT

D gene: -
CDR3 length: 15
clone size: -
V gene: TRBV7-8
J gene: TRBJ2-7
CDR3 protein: CASSLGAGLLYEQYF
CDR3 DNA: TGTGCCAGCAGCTTAGGGGCGGGACTCCTCTACGAGCAGTACTTC

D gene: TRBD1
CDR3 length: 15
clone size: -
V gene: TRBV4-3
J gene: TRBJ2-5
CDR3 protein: CASSQDLTGGETQYF
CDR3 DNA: TGCGCCAGCAGCCAAGATCTTACAGGGGGGGAGACCCAGTACTTC

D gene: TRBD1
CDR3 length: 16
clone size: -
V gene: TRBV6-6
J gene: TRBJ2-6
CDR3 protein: CASTGTGKSGANVLTF
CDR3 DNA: TGTGCCAGCACCGGGACAGGGAAATCTGGGGCCAACGTCCTGACTTTC

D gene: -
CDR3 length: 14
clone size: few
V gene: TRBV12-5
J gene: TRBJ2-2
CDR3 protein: CASGLAVTVGELFF
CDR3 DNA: TGTGCTAGTGGTTTGGCCGTCACTGTCGGGGAGCTGTTTTTT

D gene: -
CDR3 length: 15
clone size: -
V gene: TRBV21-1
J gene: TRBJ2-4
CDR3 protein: CASSKATSGSNIQYF
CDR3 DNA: TGTGCCAGCAGCAAAGCAACTAGCGGGTCCAACATTCAGTACTTC

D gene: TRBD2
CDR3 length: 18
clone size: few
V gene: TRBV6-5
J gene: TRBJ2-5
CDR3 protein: CASSSGLAGALLRETQYF
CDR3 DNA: TGTGCCAGCAGTTCGGGACTAGCGGGGGCCCTTTTGCGAGAGACCCAGTACTTC

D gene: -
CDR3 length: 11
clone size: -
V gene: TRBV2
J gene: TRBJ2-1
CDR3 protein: CATKLGNEQFF
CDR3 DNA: TGTGCCACCAAGCTCGGAAATGAGCAGTTCTTC

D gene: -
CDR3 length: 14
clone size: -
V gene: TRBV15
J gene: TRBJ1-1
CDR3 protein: CATSSGRVNTEAFF
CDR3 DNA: TGTGCCACCAGCTCGGGACGGGTGAACACTGAAGCTTTCTTT

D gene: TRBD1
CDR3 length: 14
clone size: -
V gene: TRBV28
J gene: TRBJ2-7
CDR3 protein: CASTRDRANYEQYF
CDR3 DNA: TGTGCCAGTACCCGGGACAGGGCAAACTACGAGCAGTACTTC

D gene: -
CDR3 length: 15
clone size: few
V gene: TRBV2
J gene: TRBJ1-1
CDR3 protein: CASSEMGVANTEAFF
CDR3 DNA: TGTGCCAGCAGTGAAATGGGGGTCGCGAACACTGAAGCTTTCTTT

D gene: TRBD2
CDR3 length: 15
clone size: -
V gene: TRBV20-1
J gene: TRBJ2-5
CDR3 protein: CSAPSVAGGWETQYF
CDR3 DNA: TGCAGTGCTCCTTCCGTAGCGGGGGGCTGGGAGACCCAGTACTTC

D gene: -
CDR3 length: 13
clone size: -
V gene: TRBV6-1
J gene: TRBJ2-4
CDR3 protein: CASSEVGGNIQYF
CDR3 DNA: TGTGCCAGCAGTGAAGTTGGCGGAAACATTCAGTACTTC

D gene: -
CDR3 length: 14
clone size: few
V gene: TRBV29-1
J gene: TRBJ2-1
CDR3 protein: CSVELQSSYNEQFF
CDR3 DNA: TGCAGCGTTGAACTACAGAGCTCCTACAATGAGCAGTTCTTC